Presented here are 7 T cell receptor beta chains from one specimen sequenced in a study of blood T cell repertoires in COVID-19. Sequencing was performed with immunoSEQ multiplex PCR; in TCRdb, only in-frame clones are kept and a portion is missing. The table records over 45,000 clones, roughly 78% of them present only once. Sequenced input: peripheral blood. The receptors were gathered from a woman older than 75 with acute or convalescent COVID-19.

This chain connects TRBV6-1 to TRBJ1-4; perhaps TRBD1 as D (5 bases). Trimming shortened V by 1 base and J by 10 bases, and 10 bases separated the two germline ends. Germline lookup yields CDR1 MNHNS and CDR2 SASEGT. CDR3 size: 13 residues. The CDR3 loop reads CASSEGGRRKLFF. The CDR3 DNA sequence: TGTGCCAGCAGTGAAGGGGGCCGTAGAAAACTGTTTTTT.

The chain uses TRBV29-1 and TRBJ1-4; TRBD1 might be the D (6 bases). The germline V gene encodes CDR1 SQVTM and CDR2 ANQGSEA. V was shortened by 1 base and J by 4 bases, with 10 bases between the two germline ends. The CDR3 has 14 residues. CDR3 sequence: CSVEGGGDNEKLFF. Here the CDR3 DNA reads TGCAGCGTTGAAGGAGGGGGGGATAATGAAAAACTGTTTTTT. The variable domain in full, completed from reference TRBV29-1 and TRBJ1-4, reads SAVISQKPSRDICQRGTSLTIQCQVDSQVTMMFWYRQQPGQSLTLIATANQGSEATYESGFVIDKFPISRPNLTFSTLTVSNMSPEDSSIYLCSVEGGGDNEKLFFGSGTQLSVL.

The chain has TRBV7-9 and TRBJ1-2; 7 nucleotides match TRBD1. Unmatched junction bases numbered 5, after V lost 0 bases and J lost 4 bases. The length of the CDR3 is 15 residues. CDR1 SEHNR and CDR2 FQNEAQ come from the germline V gene (reference sequence). The CDR3 DNA reads TGTGCCAGCAGCTTAGCGACAGGGTTTTCCTATGGCTACACCTTC. Amino acid sequence: CASSLATGFSYGYTF.

The V gene is TRBV6-5, the J gene TRBJ1-2; no clear D. Germline V CDR1 and CDR2: MNHEY, SVGAGI. The CDR3 totals 12 residues. Deletions cut 6 bases from V and 4 bases from J, with 9 bases between. CDR3 sequence reads: CASSPHSYGYTF. Written as DNA, the CDR3 is TGTGCCAGCAGCCCACACAGCTATGGCTACACCTTC.

This chain links TRBV11-2 with TRBJ2-1; 7 bases line up with TRBD2. The junction had 7 bases not matched to a gene; V was cut back by 6 bases and J by 2 bases. Looked up from germline, CDR1 is SGHAT and CDR2 is FQNNGV. The CDR3 has 15 residues. CDR3 nucleotide sequence: TGTGCCAGCAGACCAAGCGGGGCCACCTACAATGAGCAGTTCTTC. Its translation is CASRPSGATYNEQFF.

V usage is TRBV28 and J usage is TRBJ2-2; D not resolved. CDR1 MDHEN and CDR2 SYDVKM come from the germline V gene. V was clipped by 6 bases and J by 3 bases, with 14 bases between them. The CDR3 covers 15 residues. The CDR3 DNA reads as TGTGCCAGCAGCTCAGGCGCGCAGGACACCGGGGAGCTGTTTTTT. This codes for CASSSGAQDTGELFF.

This rearrangement joins TRBV18 to TRBJ2-1, with 9 bases identical to TRBD1. The germline CDR1 and CDR2 sequences are KGHSH and LQKENI. J gave up 6 bases and V 3 bases, and 0 bases lay outside the gene matches. The CDR3 loop spans 13 amino acids. For the CDR3, the DNA is TGTGCCAGCTCACCGGGACAGGGCAATGAGCAGTTCTTC. Protein: CASSPGQGNEQFF.